The sequence of this TCR beta chain was determined in a study of shared clonotypes between healthy human individuals. Assay execution proceeded at the deep level. Sequenced by immunoSEQ multiplex PCR; TCRdb stores in-frame clones only, minus some. This sample has approximately 2.4 million clones; around 95% occur once, and the top ten carry less than 0.15%. Germline V gene lookup returns CDR1 MDHEN and CDR2 SYDVKM. V lost 3 bases and J 3 bases, leaving 17 bases between the germline ends. The CDR3 extends over 16 amino acids. Sequencing was performed on naive CD4+ T cells sorted from blood. Regarding subset: CD45RA+ positively selected. The chain carries TRBV28 and TRBJ1-2; D may be TRBD1 (5 bases). This TCR derives from a man aged 18-30 years in good health. CDR3 DNA: TGTGCCAGCAGTTTGTTACCAGGGAGCGGGGACTATGGCTACACCTTC. This codes for CASSLLPGSGDYGYTF.